In its sample, the clone carrying this TCR beta chain was seen a few times. Its antigen is unidentified. TCR beta CDR3 regions were amplified from RNA. HTBI primers were employed in a first-round RT-PCR of the TCR CDR3. TCRdb reprocessed the multiplex PCR reads with MiXCR, giving one entry per CDR3 protein. The data hold some 560,000 distinct CDR3 sequences, with 11% to 15% observed a single time. CDR3 length: 16 residues. CDR1 is SGHRS, CDR2 YFSETQ, per germline. V was pared by 4 bases and J by 2 bases, with 8 bases of the junction left unmatched. This specimen belongs to a study of T cells in Graves' hyperthyroidism and ophthalmopathy. Study results and limitations: Blood also carried most thyroid clonotypes expanded above 0.001.

The receptor comes from a middle-aged woman with Graves' hyperthyroidism. The sample taken for sequencing was blood. The chain uses TRBV5-1 and TRBJ1-2; 10 bases are shared with TRBD1. As DNA, the CDR3 is TGCGCCAGCAGCGCAGGGACAGGGGTCCAGAACTATGGCTACACCTTC. Its protein is CASSAGTGVQNYGYTF.